Shown below are 7 T cell receptor beta chains from a single sample sequenced in a study of beta chain features in type 1 diabetes. General study points: Researchers report that Type 1 diabetes patients had moderately but significantly shorter TCRB CDR3s across all four CD4+ subsets.

These receptors are not linked to any known antigen. Of the isolated RNA, all was reverse transcribed, and so the sequenced material was expressed TCRB transcripts. The table came from immunoSEQ multiplex PCR; TCRdb's copy has only in-frame clones and leaves some out. The sample holds 120,000 or so clones, 17% seen once. The sequencing input was central memory CD4+ T cells from blood. The receptors derive from a man younger than 35 with type 1 diabetes.

The chain employs TRBV7-2 and TRBJ2-7, with a weak D call TRBD1 (5 bases). The ends were cut back, 2 bases at V and 7 bases at J, with 12 bases in the middle. Germline V CDR1 and CDR2: SGHTA, FQGNSA. The CDR3 loop spans 13 amino acids. CDR3 amino acids: CASSLSLTVEQYF. Written as DNA, the CDR3 is TGTGCCAGCAGCTTAAGTTTGACAGTTGAGCAGTACTTC.

Only a few counts were recorded for this clone. The chain employs TRBV19 and TRBJ1-1; D not resolved. The V end lost 6 bases, the J end lost 1 base, and 9 bases lay between the germline ends. Per the germline V gene, CDR1 is LNHDA and CDR2 is SQIVND (reference sequence). The CDR3 sequence is 13 residues long. The CDR3 spells CASSPMGNTEAFF. For the CDR3, the DNA is TGTGCCAGTAGCCCGATGGGGAACACTGAAGCTTTCTTT.

The genes are TRBV7-3 and TRBJ2-6; no firm D call. The CDR3 consists of 14 residues. CDR1 is SGHTA and CDR2 is FQGTGA in the germline V gene. V was clipped by 5 bases and J by 0 bases, with 5 bases between them. CDR3 bases: TGTGCCAGCAGCGCGGACTCTGGGGCCAACGTCCTGACTTTC. It codes for CASSADSGANVLTF.

This clone was seen many times. V gene TRBV19 combines with J gene TRBJ2-7; TRBD2 matches 10 bases. CDR1 is LNHDA, CDR2 SQIVND, per germline (reference sequence). The CDR3 contains 19 residues. Trimming cost V 6 bases and J 3 bases; bases outside gene matches: 20. In DNA, the CDR3 is TGTGCCAGTAGCCCGAATAAGGCTAGCGGGAGATCGAGGCGCTACGAGCAGTACTTC. Translation gives CASSPNKASGRSRRYEQYF.

This sequence joins TRBV7-2 and TRBJ1-1, with D hard to call. Germline V gene data show CDR1 as SGHTA and CDR2 as FQGNSA. CDR3 length: 13 residues. Trimming shortened V by 1 base and J by 5 bases, and 8 bases separated the two germline ends. Here the CDR3 DNA reads TGTGCCAGCAGCTTAGTCGAGCAGACTGAAGCTTTCTTT. It encodes CASSLVEQTEAFF.

This clone was seen a few times. The chain recombines TRBV4-1 with TRBJ2-3; 8 bases are a match to TRBD2. With V trimmed by 4 bases and J by 6 bases, 0 bases remained unmatched. This CDR3 comprises 12 residues. From germline, CDR1 is MGHRA and CDR2 YSYEKL. CDR3 bases: TGCGCCAGCAGCCCGGGGGGGGATACGCAGTATTTT. As protein: CASSPGGDTQYF.

This chain joins TRBV5-6 and TRBJ2-3, with unresolved D. The V gene lost 1 base and the J gene lost 2 bases, with 11 bases spanning the gap. This CDR3 is built from 15 residues. Per germline, CDR1 SGHDT and CDR2 YYEEEE. This CDR3 is CASSLFLGPTDTQYF. The CDR3 bases are TGTGCCAGCAGCTTGTTTTTAGGGCCCACAGATACGCAGTATTTT.